The 32 T cell receptor beta chains listed next were all sequenced from one sample in a study of radiotherapy plus CTLA-4 blockade in lung cancer (dated by TCRdb to 2016 to 2018). Libraries were built with the immunoSEQ multiplex PCR assay. TCRdb took over this immuneACCESS table, retaining in-frame rearrangements with V and J assigned. Such tables are incomplete; in checked studies, under half of the missing clones stem from an unresolved V gene, and the remainder is unexplained. The sample data list tens of thousands of clones, and approximately 84% of these were observed just once. The top ten hold approximately 4.8% of the sample. This specimen consisted of peripheral blood, obtained from a patient treated with radiotherapy plus ipilimumab. The origin of the receptors is a human donor with non-small cell lung cancer whose response to radiotherapy plus ipilimumab could not be evaluated.

The V gene is TRBV19, the J gene TRBJ1-1; 9 bases are shared with TRBD1. Per germline, CDR1 LNHDA and CDR2 SQIVND (reference sequence). The V and J ends lost 5 bases and 6 bases, in that order; junction bases with no gene match: 13. The CDR3 covers 16 residues. This CDR3 is CASSQRWGQGASEAFF. CDR3 sequence (DNA): TGTGCCAGTAGTCAGCGATGGGGACAGGGAGCTTCTGAAGCTTTCTTT. Filled out from reference TRBV19 and TRBJ1-1, the complete variable domain reads DGGITQSPKYLFRKEGQNVTLSCEQNLNHDAMYWYRQDPGQGLRLIYYSQIVNDFQKGDIAEGYSVSREKKESFPLTVTSAQKNPTAFYLCASSQRWGQGASEAFFGQGTRLTVV.

The chain couples TRBV4-1 to TRBJ2-1; TRBD2 matches at 10 bases. Germline V lookup: CDR1 MGHRA, CDR2 YSYEKL. The CDR3 runs 19 residues. After removal of 4 bases from V and 0 bases from J, the junction contained 12 bases not matched to a gene. The CDR3 nucleotides read TGCGCCAGCAGCCCCCTAGCGGGAGTGTCGCTAAGCTCCTACAATGAGCAGTTCTTC. It specifies CASSPLAGVSLSSYNEQFF.

The V gene is TRBV7-3, the J gene TRBJ2-7; weak D call: TRBD1 (7 bases). This CDR3 spans 13 amino acids. CDR1 and CDR2 from the germline V gene are SGHTA and FQGTGA. The V and J ends lost 2 bases and 6 bases respectively, with 11 bases between them. DNA for the CDR3: TGTGCCAGCAGCTTATTCCAGGGGGGCGAGCAGTACTTC. Translating gives CASSLFQGGEQYF.

This clone was observed a single time. V usage is TRBV18 and J usage is TRBJ2-2; D possibly corresponds to TRBD1 (6 bases). Germline V gives CDR1 KGHSH, CDR2 LQKENI. The CDR3 has 15 residues. V shed 5 bases and J shed 1 base, with 11 bases lying between them. CDR3 sequence reads: CASSVTRGNTGELFF. The CDR3 DNA follows: TGTGCCAGCTCAGTAACCAGGGGGAACACCGGGGAGCTGTTTTTT.

The rearrangement uses TRBV14 and TRBJ1-4, with TRBD1 matching over 7 bases. The CDR3 consists of 15 residues. J lost 5 bases, V lost 0 bases, and 3 bases had no gene match. Germline loops: CDR1 SGHDN, CDR2 FVKESK. The chain's CDR3 is CASSQDGRGNEKLFF. The DNA for the CDR3 is TGTGCCAGCAGCCAAGACGGCAGGGGGAATGAAAAACTGTTTTTT.

V gene TRBV30 combines with J gene TRBJ2-2; tentatively, D is TRBD2 (5 bases). Germline-derived CDR1 and CDR2 are GTSNPN and SVGIG (reference sequence). There are 14 residues in the CDR3. Deletions cut 4 bases from V and 4 bases from J, with 13 bases between. The CDR3 DNA reads as TGTGCCTGGAACCCAGCGGTACCCACCGGGGAGCTGTTTTTT. Translating it yields CAWNPAVPTGELFF.

The chain joins TRBV2 to TRBJ1-5; TRBD1 agrees at 8 bases. CDR1 SNHLY and CDR2 FYNNEI come from the germline V gene. The CDR3 sequence is 14 residues long. After removal of 5 bases from V and 4 bases from J, the junction contained 4 bases not matched to a gene. The CDR3 DNA reads TGTGCCAGCAGTTCCCAGGGGGCAAATCAGCCCCAGCATTTT. It encodes CASSSQGANQPQHF.

The chain recombines TRBV29-1 with TRBJ2-2; D is possibly TRBD2 (6 bases). V was clipped by 7 bases and J by 3 bases, with 12 bases between them. Germline V CDR1 and CDR2: SQVTM, ANQGSEA. This CDR3 contains 13 residues. CDR3 sequence (DNA): TGCAGCGCCCTAGCGCGTTACACCGGGGAGCTGTTTTTT. This translates into CSALARYTGELFF.

CDR3 coding DNA: TGTGCCAGCGTAGTAGCGGGAGGCAATGAGCAGTTCTTC. Translated: CASVVAGGNEQFF. The rearrangement uses TRBV6-5 and TRBJ2-1; TRBD2 matches at 10 bases. Germline V gives CDR1 MNHEY, CDR2 SVGAGI. The CDR3 loop spans 13 amino acids. Unmatched junction bases numbered 4, after V lost 8 bases and J lost 6 bases.

This clone has a single count. The rearrangement uses TRBV11-2 and TRBJ2-1; TRBD2 matches at 14 bases. This CDR3 spans 16 amino acids. V lost 5 bases and J lost 7; bases outside the gene matches: 7. Germline lookup yields CDR1 SGHAT and CDR2 FQNNGV. This chain's CDR3 is CASSKTGLAGVNEQFF. The CDR3 DNA reads TGTGCCAGCAGCAAGACGGGACTAGCGGGAGTTAATGAGCAGTTCTTC.

This clone was detected once. J is TRBJ1-5 and V is TRBV7-6, with 9 bases fitting TRBD1. CDR3 length: 16 amino acids. The V gene end was trimmed by 1 base and the J gene end by 7 bases; junction bases not matched to a gene: 8. The V gene's germline CDR1 is SGHVS and CDR2 FNYEAQ. Written as DNA, the CDR3 is TGTGCCAGCAGCTTAGGCCCCGGACAGGGGAAGCAGCCCCAGCATTTT. It codes for CASSLGPGQGKQPQHF.

This clone has more than one count but fewer than ten. V usage is TRBV7-8 and J usage is TRBJ1-2, with 9 bases fitting TRBD1. The CDR3 has 15 residues. Germline CDR1 is SGHVS and CDR2 is FQNEAQ. With V trimmed by 2 bases and J by 4 bases, 5 bases remained unmatched. DNA for the CDR3: TGTGCCAGCAGCTTATTCGGACAGGGGAGCTATGGCTACACCTTC. As protein: CASSLFGQGSYGYTF.

In this sample, this clone turned up a few times. The chain employs TRBV28 and TRBJ2-1; tentatively, D is TRBD1 (6 bases). The V and J ends lost 6 bases and 7 bases respectively, with 13 bases between them. In germline, CDR1 is MDHEN, CDR2 SYDVKM. The CDR3 sequence is 13 residues long. CDR3 in DNA: TGTGCCAGCAGGTTACTTGGACAGAATGAGCAGTTCTTC. Its translation is CASRLLGQNEQFF.

On this clone itself: The sample carries other DNA sequences with the same CDR3. The chain combines TRBV4-1 with TRBJ2-2; 8 bases are shared with TRBD1. This CDR3 is built from 18 residues. The junction had 16 bases not matched to a gene; V was cut back by 9 bases and J by 1 base. Germline loops: CDR1 MGHRA, CDR2 YSYEKL. Here the CDR3 reads CASSGGRGLRLNTGELFF. DNA of the CDR3: TGCGCCAGTAGCGGTGGCAGGGGGCTCCGCTTGAACACCGGGGAGCTGTTTTTT.

The chain combines TRBV18 with TRBJ2-7, with a tentative D call TRBD2 (5 bases). CDR1 and CDR2 from the germline V gene are KGHSH and LQKENI. Trimming cost V 0 bases and J 4 bases, with 13 bases left between them. The CDR3 runs 15 residues. CDR3 amino acids: CASSPPSQRDYEQYF. The CDR3 coding sequence is TGTGCCAGCTCACCACCGAGTCAGAGGGATTACGAGCAGTACTTC.

The rearrangement links TRBV28 to TRBJ2-1, with TRBD2 identical over 11 bases. The CDR3 consists of 16 residues. V gave up 5 bases and J gave up 8 bases; unmatched junction bases: 11. From germline, CDR1 is MDHEN and CDR2 SYDVKM. CDR3 bases: TGTGCCAGCAGTCGGCATACTAGCGGGAGAAATCATGAGCAGTTCTTC. It is translated as CASSRHTSGRNHEQFF.

The chain recombines TRBV5-5 with TRBJ1-2, with 9 bases identical to TRBD1. The CDR3 consists of 15 residues. The germline gives CDR1 SGHKS, CDR2 YYEKEE (reference sequence). J gave up 7 bases and V 0 bases, and 7 bases lay outside the gene matches. The chain's CDR3 is CASSLVGTGIGGYTF. CDR3 bases: TGTGCCAGCAGCTTGGTGGGGACAGGGATAGGTGGCTACACCTTC.

This clone showed up just a few times. The chain combines TRBV19 with TRBJ2-3; a possible D gene is TRBD1 (5 bases). The CDR3 is made up of 16 amino acids. CDR1 is LNHDA and CDR2 is SQIVND in the germline V gene (reference sequence). With 4 bases removed from V and 2 bases from J, the gap between germline ends came to 16 bases. As DNA, the CDR3 is TGTGCCAGTAGTACCCGCGGACAAGCCCTCACAGATACGCAGTATTTT. It is translated as CASSTRGQALTDTQYF.

J is TRBJ2-3 and V is TRBV2; TRBD2 aligns across 13 bases. Trimming took 5 bases from V and 4 from J; bases not matched to a gene: 9. The CDR3 length is 17 residues. Germline V CDR1 and CDR2: SNHLY, FYNNEI. CDR3 DNA: TGTGCCAGCAGTCGAACCGGACTAGCGGGAGACCCAGATACGCAGTATTTT. Protein product: CASSRTGLAGDPDTQYF.

J is TRBJ1-1 and V is TRBV19; maybe TRBD1 (6 bases). The CDR3 consists of 13 residues. The V gene lost 5 bases and the J gene lost 7 bases, with 14 bases spanning the gap. Germline lookup yields CDR1 LNHDA and CDR2 SQIVND (reference sequence). DNA of the CDR3: TGTGCCAGTAGTCCCGGGACATGGCATGAAGCTTTCTTT. It encodes CASSPGTWHEAFF.

This CDR3 is CASSLSSTDTQYF. The CDR3, as DNA: TGTGCCAGCAGTTTGAGTAGCACAGATACGCAGTATTTT. The J gene is TRBJ2-3, the V gene TRBV28; D ambiguous. The CDR3 sequence is 13 residues long. V was clipped by 3 bases and J by 0 bases, with 4 bases between them. Germline loops: CDR1 MDHEN, CDR2 SYDVKM.

V gene TRBV7-3 combines with J gene TRBJ2-5; TRBD2 is a possible D gene (5 bases). Germline CDR1 is SGHTA and CDR2 is FQGTGA. V was clipped by 3 bases and J by 4 bases, with 9 bases between them. This CDR3 has 13 amino acids. CDR3 sequence reads: CASSFGSGETQYF. CDR3 in DNA: TGTGCCAGCAGCTTTGGGAGCGGAGAGACCCAGTACTTC.

This clone was recorded once. The chain couples TRBV2 to TRBJ2-1, with 9 bases matching TRBD1. The ends lost 6 bases at V and 9 bases at J; junction bases unmatched: 6. CDR3 length: 13 amino acids. The germline gives CDR1 SNHLY, CDR2 FYNNEI. CDR3 in amino acids: CASRGQGRSEQFF. CDR3 coding DNA: TGTGCCAGCAGGGGACAGGGACGGAGTGAGCAGTTCTTC.

V is TRBV15 and J is TRBJ2-3; 7 positions agree with TRBD2. Germline assignment: CDR1 LNHNV and CDR2 YYDKDF (reference sequence). There are 16 residues in the CDR3. After removal of 1 base from V and 0 bases from J, the junction contained 4 bases not matched to a gene. DNA of the CDR3: TGTGCCACCAGCAGAGGGGGGGGAGGAAGCACAGATACGCAGTATTTT. Its protein is CATSRGGGGSTDTQYF.

The rearrangement uses TRBV11-2 and TRBJ2-1, with D maybe TRBD2 (6 bases). V lost 3 bases, J lost 0 bases, and 15 bases lay in between. This CDR3 region has 17 residues. Germline V gives CDR1 SGHAT, CDR2 FQNNGV. The CDR3 spells CASSFLAVQSSYNEQFF. As DNA, the CDR3 is TGTGCCAGCAGCTTCTTAGCGGTGCAGAGCTCCTACAATGAGCAGTTCTTC.

The rearrangement links TRBV10-3 to TRBJ1-1; no clear D gene. The CDR3 consists of 13 residues. V was clipped by 3 bases and J by 3 bases, with 8 bases between them. Germline CDR1 ENHRY, CDR2 SYGVKD. CDR3 coding DNA: TGTGCCATCAGTGACGACATGCACACTGAAGCTTTCTTT. Translated: CAISDDMHTEAFF.

This chain links TRBV15 with TRBJ1-2, with TRBD1 identical over 7 bases. The V gene's germline CDR1 is LNHNV and CDR2 YYDKDF (reference sequence). J gave up 0 bases and V 6 bases, and 7 bases lay outside the gene matches. The CDR3 is 15 amino acids. CDR3 loop: CATRGTAGPNYGYTF. As DNA, the CDR3 is TGTGCCACCAGAGGGACAGCCGGACCTAACTATGGCTACACCTTC.

The chain joins TRBV6-4 to TRBJ2-1; 8 positions match TRBD1. Germline V gene data show CDR1 as MRHNA and CDR2 as SNTAGT. The ends lost 2 bases at V and 4 bases at J; junction bases unmatched: 13. The CDR3 is 18 amino acids. The CDR3 sequence is CASSDVGGQGGIYNEQFF. Written as DNA, the CDR3 is TGTGCCAGCAGTGACGTTGGCGGACAGGGTGGAATTTACAATGAGCAGTTCTTC.

The J gene is TRBJ1-2, the V gene TRBV6-5; D unresolved. V gave up 0 bases and J gave up 4 bases, with 9 bases separating them. This CDR3 has 14 amino acids. The germline V gene has CDR1 MNHEY and CDR2 SVGAGI. CDR3: CASSYSREGYGYTF. The DNA for the CDR3 is TGTGCCAGCAGTTACTCCCGGGAGGGCTATGGCTACACCTTC.

V gene TRBV18 combines with J gene TRBJ2-6; D perhaps matches TRBD1 (5 bases). Trimming cost V 0 bases and J 1 base, with 13 bases left between them. This CDR3 is built from 18 residues. Per the germline V gene, CDR1 is KGHSH and CDR2 is LQKENI. The CDR3 DNA reads TGTGCCAGCTCACCACCGCCAGGGTGGTTTTCTGGGGCCAACGTCCTGACTTTC. It translates to CASSPPPGWFSGANVLTF.

Judged by abundance, this clone is medium-sized. This rearrangement joins TRBV11-2 to TRBJ2-7, with TRBD2 matching over 9 bases. Germline CDR1 reads SGHAT; CDR2 reads FQNNGV. Losses at the gene ends were 4 bases for V and 0 bases for J; bases not matched to a gene: 7. CDR3 length equals 16 residues. CDR3: CASSSLAGVRSYEQYF. CDR3 DNA: TGTGCCAGCAGCTCTTTAGCGGGAGTGCGCTCCTACGAGCAGTACTTC.

This chain joins TRBV28 and TRBJ1-5; D not certain. Germline values: CDR1 MDHEN, CDR2 SYDVKM. The CDR3 runs to 14 residues. V was clipped by 6 bases and J by 2 bases, with 11 bases between them. This chain's CDR3 is CASSRGSGNQPQHF. DNA for the CDR3: TGTGCCAGCAGCAGAGGGTCGGGCAATCAGCCCCAGCATTTT.